This T cell receptor (beta chain) was identified during a study of shared T cell receptors in the human thymus. Libraries were prepared by immunoSEQ multiplex PCR; TCRdb keeps only in-frame clonotypes and omits some of them. In the table there are hundreds of thousands of clones, 70% to 90% of which are singletons. Trimming at V came to 5 bases and at J to 5 bases, leaving 4 bases not matched to a gene. This CDR3 contains 13 residues. From germline, CDR1 is SEHNR and CDR2 FQNEAQ (reference sequence). The data were also submitted as part of a second study, on human thymus T cells.

V usage is TRBV7-9 and J usage is TRBJ2-5; 8 bases map to TRBD2. The source material was thymocytes. The receptor's source is a boy less than two years old with a congenital heart defect. The CDR3 bases are TGTGCCAGCAGCCGTCCTAGCGGGGAGACCCAGTACTTC. Its translation: CASSRPSGETQYF.